The rows below give T cell receptor beta chains drawn from one sample of a study of cytomegalovirus exposure and HLA in healthy donors. This table comes from immunoSEQ multiplex PCR, and its TCRdb copy is limited to in-frame clones, with some not included. The data contain about 210,000 clones, more than 75% of them singletons. The sequencing sample was made of PBMCs. These receptors came from a male donor in good health and CMV-seropositive. Both conserved end residues are part of each CDR3. The order of the fields is J gene, V gene, D gene, clone size, CDR3 DNA, CDR3 protein. D genes are given only for firm matches. Clone size, where shown, is once, few, many, or a class for clones that have expanded.

j_gene: TRBJ2-7; v_gene: TRBV9; d_gene: TRBD2; abundance: once; CDR3nt: TGTGCCAGCAGCCTAGGACTAGCGGGGCCCTCCTACGAGCAGTACTTC; CDR3aa: CASSLGLAGPSYEQYF
j_gene: TRBJ2-3; v_gene: TRBV11-2; d_gene: TRBD1; abundance: .; CDR3nt: TGTGCCAGCAGCCCAGCGACAGGGAGCACAGATACGCAGTATTTT; CDR3aa: CASSPATGSTDTQYF
j_gene: TRBJ1-1; v_gene: TRBV27; d_gene: .; abundance: .; CDR3nt: TGTGCCAGCAGTGTACATGGTGAAGCTTTCTTT; CDR3aa: CASSVHGEAFF
j_gene: TRBJ2-3; v_gene: TRBV9; d_gene: .; abundance: .; CDR3nt: TGTGCCAGCAGTCCAACCTGGAGTAGCACAGATACGCAGTATTTT; CDR3aa: CASSPTWSSTDTQYF
j_gene: TRBJ1-1; v_gene: TRBV7-2; d_gene: .; abundance: .; CDR3nt: TGTGCCAGCAGCTGGAGTTGGAGGAACACTGAAGCTTTCTTT; CDR3aa: CASSWSWRNTEAFF
j_gene: TRBJ1-6; v_gene: TRBV9; d_gene: TRBD1; abundance: .; CDR3nt: TGTGCCAGCAGCGCTGCCGGGACAGGGGGTTCACCCCTCCACTTT; CDR3aa: CASSAAGTGGSPLHF
j_gene: TRBJ2-1; v_gene: TRBV7-3; d_gene: .; abundance: .; CDR3nt: TGTGCCAGCAGTCAGGACTTCTACAATGAGCAGTTCTTC; CDR3aa: CASSQDFYNEQFF
j_gene: TRBJ1-6; v_gene: TRBV6-5; d_gene: .; abundance: .; CDR3nt: TGTGCCAGCGGGCCCCGGCCCCTCCACTTT; CDR3aa: CASGPRPLHF
j_gene: TRBJ2-4; v_gene: TRBV9; d_gene: .; abundance: .; CDR3nt: TGTGCCAGCAGCGTACTGGTCGGGGGAGCCAAAAACATTCAGTACTTC; CDR3aa: CASSVLVGGAKNIQYF
j_gene: TRBJ2-3; v_gene: TRBV9; d_gene: TRBD2; abundance: .; CDR3nt: TGTGCCAGCAGCCCGCGGGAGGGCCGTTATACGCAGTATTTT; CDR3aa: CASSPREGRYTQYF
j_gene: TRBJ1-1; v_gene: TRBV7-2; d_gene: .; abundance: .; CDR3nt: TGTGCCAGCAGCTCACAGACAGGAATCACTGAAGCTTTCTTT; CDR3aa: CASSSQTGITEAFF
j_gene: TRBJ1-1; v_gene: TRBV19; d_gene: .; abundance: .; CDR3nt: TGTGCCAGTAGTCAGTCAGGGAACACTGAAGCTTTCTTT; CDR3aa: CASSQSGNTEAFF
j_gene: TRBJ2-3; v_gene: TRBV5-1; d_gene: TRBD2; abundance: few; CDR3nt: TGCGCCAGCTCCTTAGCGGGGGACACAGATACGCAGTATTTT; CDR3aa: CASSLAGDTDTQYF
j_gene: TRBJ2-5; v_gene: TRBV4-1; d_gene: TRBD2; abundance: .; CDR3nt: TGCGCCAGCAGCCTGGGACTAGCGGGGTATCAAGAGACCCAGTACTTC; CDR3aa: CASSLGLAGYQETQYF
j_gene: TRBJ2-7; v_gene: TRBV5-1; d_gene: TRBD2; abundance: .; CDR3nt: TGCGCCAGCAGCGGCGGGACTAGCGGAGGGTTGATCTACGAGCAGTACTTC; CDR3aa: CASSGGTSGGLIYEQYF
j_gene: TRBJ1-5; v_gene: TRBV30; d_gene: .; abundance: .; CDR3nt: TGTGCCTGGAAGTTGGAGAATCAGCCCCAGCATTTT; CDR3aa: CAWKLENQPQHF
j_gene: TRBJ2-7; v_gene: TRBV5-1; d_gene: TRBD2; abundance: .; CDR3nt: TGCGCCAGCAGCCCCGGACTAGCGGGACTAGAGCAGTACTTC; CDR3aa: CASSPGLAGLEQYF
j_gene: TRBJ2-3; v_gene: TRBV4-3; d_gene: TRBD2; abundance: .; CDR3nt: TGCGCCAGCAGCTGGACTAGCGGGGGGTCCACAGATACGCAGTATTTT; CDR3aa: CASSWTSGGSTDTQYF
j_gene: TRBJ2-2; v_gene: TRBV5-1; d_gene: TRBD2; abundance: .; CDR3nt: TGCGCCAGCAGCTTGGTTGGGACTAGCGGGGGGACCGGGGAGCTGTTTTTT; CDR3aa: CASSLVGTSGGTGELFF
j_gene: TRBJ2-5; v_gene: TRBV15; d_gene: TRBD2; abundance: .; CDR3nt: TGTGCCACCAGTCCCGGGACTAGCGGGAGAGACCAGTACTTC; CDR3aa: CATSPGTSGRDQYF
j_gene: TRBJ1-1; v_gene: TRBV15; d_gene: .; abundance: .; CDR3nt: TGTGCCACCAGCAGAAGTACCCAGGCGGGCACTGAAGCTTTCTTT; CDR3aa: CATSRSTQAGTEAFF
j_gene: TRBJ1-4; v_gene: TRBV9; d_gene: TRBD1; abundance: .; CDR3nt: TGTGCCAGCAGCGTAGGTTGGACAGGGAATGAAAAACTGTTTTTT; CDR3aa: CASSVGWTGNEKLFF